This T cell receptor beta chain was captured by sequencing in a study of T cells in Graves' hyperthyroidism and ophthalmopathy. The hyperthyroidism patients had all been newly diagnosed, and their disease duration was under 2 months. Their ages ranged from 18 to 65 years. Using RNA transcripts as the source, TCR beta CDR3 regions were amplified. HTBI primers were used for first-round RT-PCR of the TCR CDR3. TCRdb itself ran the multiplex PCR reads through MiXCR, one entry per CDR3 protein. This sample has approximately 380,000 distinct CDR3 sequences, with under 20% found just once. This clonotype was picked up many times. Per the germline V gene, CDR1 is SGHVS and CDR2 is FQNEAQ. With 5 bases removed from V and 3 bases from J, the gap between germline ends came to 14 bases. The CDR3 covers 14 residues.

Sample: blood. The source of this sequence is a woman aged 18-29 years with Graves' hyperthyroidism. The J gene is TRBJ2-7, the V gene TRBV7-8; D uncertain. CDR3 loop: CASSPGPGGYEQYF. The CDR3 coding sequence is TGTGCCAGCAGCCCCGGACCGGGTGGCTACGAGCAGTACTTC.